These T cell receptor beta chains were read from a single sample in a study of prognosis after radiotherapy for stage I lung cancer. TCRdb passed the multiplex PCR reads through MiXCR, listing each CDR3 protein once. The sample lists about 14,000 distinct CDR3 sequences; about 50% were seen once. The sample consisted of PBMCs, taken before or after stereotactic body radiation therapy (not recorded which). Source of these receptors: a donor at least 50 years old with non-small cell lung cancer. CDR3s include the opening cysteine and the closing phenylalanine or tryptophan. D genes are given only for firm matches. Clone sizes are given selectively: once, few, many, or a class where the clone is expanded.

>NA|TRBJ1-2|NA|TRBV7-2
TGTGCCAGCAGCTTAGGTATAGGACAGTACAGCTATGGCTACACCTTC
CASSLGIGQYSYGYTF
>NA|TRBJ1-3|NA|TRBV6-1
TGTGCCAGCGGGAAGGGTGGACGGTCAAACACCATATATTTT
CASGKGGRSNTIYF
>many|TRBJ2-5|TRBD1|TRBV4-1
TGCGCCAGCAGCCAGGGACAGGGGTACCAAGAGACCCAGTACTTC
CASSQGQGYQETQYF
>NA|TRBJ2-1|NA|TRBV6-2/TRBV6-3
TGTGCCAGCAGAACGATACGGGGGAGATACAATGAGCATTCCTTC
CASRTIRGRYNEHSF
>NA|TRBJ2-2|NA|TRBV12-3/TRBV12-4
TGTGCCAGCAGTTTATGGGGGTCCTGGGAGCTGTTTTTT
CASSLWGSWELFF
>NA|TRBJ2-7|NA|TRBV6-5
TGTGCCAGCAGTTTCTCTAGCGTCTTCTCCTACGAGCAGTACTTC
CASSFSSVFSYEQYF
>NA|TRBJ2-2|TRBD2|TRBV2
TGTGCCAGAACCGGACTAGCGGGGAAGAAAACCGGGGAGCTGTTTTTT
CARTGLAGKKTGELFF
>many|TRBJ2-1|NA|TRBV4-1
TGCGCCAGCTCAGCCACCCCTTGGGGCGGGGACAATGAGCAGTTCTTC
CASSATPWGGDNEQFF
>NA|TRBJ1-2|TRBD1|TRBV20-1
TGCAGTGCTGAAGACAGGGTTTTTTATGGCTACACCTTC
CSAEDRVFYGYTF
>medium-sized|TRBJ1-6|NA|TRBV30
TGTGCCTGGATGGGACATAGGAATTCACCCCTCCACTTT
CAWMGHRNSPLHF
>many|TRBJ1-2|TRBD1|TRBV10-3
TGTGCCATCAGTGAGTCGAGGGGGCTCGGCTACACCTTC
CAISESRGLGYTF
>NA|TRBJ2-7|NA|TRBV20-1
TGCAGTGCTAGAGACCCACCGGGGCTCTCCTACGAGCAGTACTTC
CSARDPPGLSYEQYF
>many|TRBJ2-3|NA|TRBV18
TGTGCCAGCTCACTCAGGGTTACAGGGAGACCCACAGATACGCAGTATTTT
CASSLRVTGRPTDTQYF
>many|TRBJ2-1|TRBD2|TRBV4-1
TGCGCCAGCAGCCTTCTCCCCCAGCGGGGGGGCCTAGATGAGCAGTTCTTC
CASSLLPQRGGLDEQFF
>NA|TRBJ1-2|NA|TRBV5-1
TGCGCCAGCAGCTTCGACGTATCCCTCTATGGCTACACCTTC
CASSFDVSLYGYTF
>many|TRBJ1-6|NA|TRBV2
TGTGCCAGCCTAGGGTCAGAGAGAAATTCACCCCTCCACTTT
CASLGSERNSPLHF
>many|TRBJ1-5|TRBD1|TRBV20-1
TGCAGTGTAGTGACAGGGGGCTTTAGCAATCAGCCCCAGCATTTT
CSVVTGGFSNQPQHF
>NA|TRBJ1-1|NA|TRBV11-3
TGTGCCAGCAGCTTAAGGGCTGAAGCTTTCTTT
CASSLRAEAFF
>NA|TRBJ2-5|TRBD2|TRBV7-2
TGTGCCAGCAGCTTAGGGCGGGGAGCGGGAGTAGAGACCCAGTACTTC
CASSLGRGAGVETQYF
>few|TRBJ1-1|TRBD1|TRBV6-1
TGTGCCAGCAGTCCGGGACAGGGGATAAGTGAAGCTTTCTTT
CASSPGQGISEAFF
>NA|TRBJ2-3|TRBD1|TRBV6-2/TRBV6-3
TGTGCCAGCAGTCCAGCCTGGACAGGGAACAGCACAGATACGCAGTATTTT
CASSPAWTGNSTDTQYF
>many|TRBJ2-7|TRBD2|TRBV9
TGTGCCAGCAGCGCAAGTAGCGGGATAGACGAGCAGTACTTC
CASSASSGIDEQYF
>many|TRBJ1-5|TRBD1|TRBV4-2
TGTGCCAGCAGCCAGCCAGGGGGTCAGCCCCAGCATTTT
CASSQPGGQPQHF
>many|TRBJ1-5|TRBD1|TRBV30
TGTGCCTGGAGGGCATCGGACAGGGGCAATCAGCCCCAGCATTTT
CAWRASDRGNQPQHF
>NA|TRBJ2-7|NA|TRBV6-1
TGTGCCATCCTACAGGACCCCACCTACGAGCAGTACTTC
CAILQDPTYEQYF
>once|TRBJ2-2|TRBD1|TRBV5-1
TGCGCCAGCAGCTCGAACCCCGGGACAGTGAACACCGGGGAGCTGTTTTTT
CASSSNPGTVNTGELFF
>NA|TRBJ2-4|TRBD1|TRBV7-3
TGTGCCAGCAGTACAGCAGGGGGAACCAAAAACATTCAGTACTTC
CASSTAGGTKNIQYF
>once|TRBJ2-2|TRBD2|TRBV3-1
TGTGCCAGCAGCCAGATAGCGGGAGGGGAGAACACCGGGGAGCTGTTTTTT
CASSQIAGGENTGELFF
>medium-sized|TRBJ2-3|TRBD1|TRBV5-1
TGCGCCAGCAGCTTGTACCAGGGGGCGGGCACAGATACGCAGTATTTT
CASSLYQGAGTDTQYF
>many|TRBJ2-6|NA|TRBV6-1
TGTGCCAGCGGGGACATAAGTTCTGGGGCCAACGTCCTGACTTTC
CASGDISSGANVLTF
>medium-sized|TRBJ2-1|TRBD1|TRBV11-2
TGTGCCAGCAGCTTAGGGGGACAGTACAATGAGCAGTTCTTC
CASSLGGQYNEQFF
>many|TRBJ2-2|TRBD1|TRBV10-3
TGTGCCATCAGTGACACCGGGACAGGGTTTACCGGGGAGCTGTTTTTT
CAISDTGTGFTGELFF
>many|TRBJ2-3|NA|TRBV20-1
TGCAGTGCTTCGACTAGCACAGATACGCAGTATTTT
CSASTSTDTQYF
>many|TRBJ2-7|NA|TRBV2
TGTGCCAGCAGTGAAGGGGGGGGCTGGGGGCGGTCCTACGAGCAGTACTTC
CASSEGGGWGRSYEQYF
>many|TRBJ2-1|NA|TRBV5-1
TGCGCCAGCAGCTCGGGCTCCCTCAATGAGCAGTTCTTC
CASSSGSLNEQFF
>NA|TRBJ2-7|TRBD1|TRBV20-1
TGCAGTGCTGAGGGACAGGGGCAATCCTCCTACGAGCAGTACTTC
CSAEGQGQSSYEQYF
>medium-sized|TRBJ1-6|NA|TRBV28
TGTGCCAGCAGTTTATTGGGGGACCCCGCTTCACCCCTCCACTTT
CASSLLGDPASPLHF
>NA|TRBJ2-2|TRBD2|TRBV7-9
TGTGCCAGCAGCTTACGGCTAGCGGGAGGCTTAAACACCGGGGAGCTGTTTTTT
CASSLRLAGGLNTGELFF
>NA|TRBJ1-5|NA|TRBV6-2/TRBV6-3
TGTGCCAGCAGTCAAGCGCGAGGTCAGCCCAGGCATTTT
CASSQARGQPRHF
>many|TRBJ2-3|NA|TRBV3-1
TGTGCCAGCAGCCTCGTTGGTGATACGCAGTATTTT
CASSLVGDTQYF